This is a list of T cell receptor beta chains from one sample in a study of cytomegalovirus exposure and HLA in healthy donors. Libraries were prepared by immunoSEQ multiplex PCR; TCRdb keeps only in-frame clonotypes and omits some of them. The sample includes about 60,000 clones, roughly two thirds of them seen just once. Source material: PBMCs. The receptors here all came from a man aged 50 to 60 in good health and CMV-seronegative. The CDR3 runs from the conserved cysteine through the conserved F or W. A D gene is named only where the DNA matches it firmly. Size is stated for part of the rows, as once, few or many counts, or as a class when the clone is expanded.

TRBV14,.,TRBJ2-7,.,TGTGCCAGCAGCCAAACCGAAGCCTGGCAGACTACCTACGAGCAGTACTTC,CASSQTEAWQTTYEQYF
TRBV6-5,TRBD1,TRBJ2-5,.,TGTGCCAGCAGTTACACAGGGACAGCCCAAGAGACCCAGTACTTC,CASSYTGTAQETQYF
TRBV6-6,TRBD1,TRBJ1-2,.,TGTGCCAGCAGTTACCCCTCGGACAGGAACTATGGCTACACCTTC,CASSYPSDRNYGYTF
TRBV6-1,TRBD2,TRBJ2-5,once,TGTGCCAGCAGGACTAGCGGGGGGGCCAAGGGGACCCAGTACTTC,CASRTSGGAKGTQYF
TRBV18,.,TRBJ1-2,few,TGTGCCAGCTCACCCCGGGACATAGGGAACTATGGCTACACCTTC,CASSPRDIGNYGYTF
TRBV7-9,TRBD2,TRBJ2-1,.,TGTTCCAGCAGCCCTGCGGGCGGGGGGGCGGATGAGCAGTTCTTC,CSSSPAGGGADEQFF
TRBV27,TRBD1,TRBJ1-6,once,TGTGCCAGCAGTTTCCTGGACAGGGGGCCTAATTCACCCCTCCACTTT,CASSFLDRGPNSPLHF
TRBV9,TRBD1,TRBJ1-2,.,TGTGCCAGCAGCTTAGGACAGGGTAACTATGGCTACACCTTC,CASSLGQGNYGYTF
TRBV7-2,.,TRBJ2-7,.,TGTGCCAGCAGCTTAGACCTGGCGCAGGGCGAGCAGTACTTC,CASSLDLAQGEQYF
TRBV6-5,.,TRBJ1-5,.,TGTGCCAGCAGTGCAGATTATAGCAATCAGCCCCAGCATTTT,CASSADYSNQPQHF
TRBV5-6,.,TRBJ2-7,few,TGTGCCAGCAGCTTGTCGTTGGTCCCATCGAGCTCCTACGAGCAGTACTTC,CASSLSLVPSSSYEQYF
TRBV19,.,TRBJ2-7,few,TGTGCCAGTAGTACTAGAATTGTCTCCTACGAGCAGTACTTC,CASSTRIVSYEQYF
TRBV4-2,TRBD2,TRBJ2-1,.,TGTGCCAGCAGCCAAGGCCCAACGGGACTAGCGACCAATGAGCAGTTCTTC,CASSQGPTGLATNEQFF
TRBV6-1,TRBD1,TRBJ1-5,.,TGTGCCAGCATTCTTGACAGGGTGGTTCAGCCCCAGCATTTT,CASILDRVVQPQHF
TRBV11-2,TRBD1,TRBJ1-5,.,TGTGCCAGCAGCCCCATGGAGGCGGGACAGGGGTACAATCAGCCCCAGCATTTT,CASSPMEAGQGYNQPQHF
TRBV5-4,TRBD1,TRBJ2-1,.,TGTGCCAGCAGCTCGCTAATGACAGGGTTGGATGAGCAGTTCTTC,CASSSLMTGLDEQFF
TRBV19,TRBD1,TRBJ2-5,.,TGTGCCAGTAGTACAACCACCGAACCCGGGACAGCCGGAAAGACCCAGTACTTC,CASSTTTEPGTAGKTQYF
TRBV5-1,TRBD1,TRBJ2-7,.,TGCGCCAGCAGCTTAGGTCCGGGACAGGGGGGCTACGAGCAGTACTTC,CASSLGPGQGGYEQYF
TRBV5-1,.,TRBJ2-3,.,TGCGCCAGCAGCTCTTGGGCGAGCACAGATACGCAGTATTTT,CASSSWASTDTQYF
TRBV19,.,TRBJ2-6,.,TGTGCCAGTGAGTCACAGGGCTCTGGGGCCAACGTCCTGACTTTC,CASESQGSGANVLTF
TRBV2,.,TRBJ2-5,.,TGTGCCAGCAGTTTCATAGGGGGGGTCAGTGAGACCCAGTACTTC,CASSFIGGVSETQYF
TRBV11-2,.,TRBJ1-2,.,TGTGCCAGCAGCTTAGATCCGGGGGGCAGAGGTGGCTACACCTTC,CASSLDPGGRGGYTF
TRBV7-9,.,TRBJ1-4,.,TGTGCCAGCAGCGTAGGACAGAGTAATGAAAAACTGTTTTTT,CASSVGQSNEKLFF
TRBV7-8,.,TRBJ2-7,.,TGTGCCAGCAGCCCCGGGTGGTGGTTGGGTAAGGACGAGCAGTACTTC,CASSPGWWLGKDEQYF
TRBV18,TRBD1,TRBJ2-7,.,TGTGCCAGCTCACGTCCCTCCGGGACAGGGCGCTACGAGCAGTACTTC,CASSRPSGTGRYEQYF
TRBV6-6,TRBD1,TRBJ1-4,.,TGTGCCAGCAGGGCAGGGGGGGAAAAACTGTTTTTT,CASRAGGEKLFF
TRBV4-1,.,TRBJ2-2,.,TGCGCCAGCAGCCCCCGTCGCGCGGCCGGGGAGCTGTTTTTT,CASSPRRAAGELFF